The 18 T cell receptor beta chains reported below all come from one sample, sequenced in a study of T cell responses to AZD1222 COVID-19 vaccine. TCRdb's copy holds only in-frame clones and misses some; the assay was immunoSEQ multiplex PCR. Of about 140,000 clones in the sample, 88% were seen once. Sequencing used peripheral blood, obtained on day 0 of AZD1222 vaccination. The receptors shown here come from an adult in good health.

This clone occurred a few times. The rearrangement links TRBV4-1 to TRBJ1-2; tentative D call: TRBD1 (5 bases). The germline CDR1 and CDR2 sequences are MGHRA and YSYEKL. V gave up 2 bases and J gave up 4 bases, with 29 bases separating them. The CDR3 is made up of 20 amino acids. CDR3 protein: CASSQWIRGSSGARGYGYTF. Here the CDR3 DNA reads TGCGCCAGCAGCCAATGGATAAGAGGGTCCTCCGGGGCCCGCGGCTATGGCTACACCTTC.

The CDR3 region has the DNA TGTGCCGGCGAGGGATCAAACTATGGCTACACCTTC. This translates into CAGEGSNYGYTF. The chain recombines TRBV30 with TRBJ1-2; D ambiguous. The germline gives CDR1 GTSNPN, CDR2 SVGIG (reference sequence). Trimming cost V 8 bases and J 2 bases, with 12 bases left between them. The CDR3 sequence is 12 residues long.

The V gene is TRBV5-1, the J gene TRBJ2-1; 13 bases are shared with TRBD2. Germline assignment: CDR1 SGHRS and CDR2 YFSETQ. With 4 bases clipped from V and 1 base from J, the junction kept 2 bases outside the gene matches. There are 16 residues in the CDR3. Written as DNA, the CDR3 is TGCGCCAGCAGCCGGGGACTAGCGGGATCCTACAATGAGCAGTTCTTC. Amino acid sequence: CASSRGLAGSYNEQFF.

This rearrangement joins TRBV20-1 to TRBJ2-3; 7 bases match TRBD2. Trimming removed 3 bases from V and 4 bases from J; junction bases left unmatched: 7. The CDR3 has 14 residues. Looked up from germline, CDR1 is DFQATT and CDR2 is SNEGSKA (reference sequence). CDR3 sequence (DNA): TGCAGTGCTAGTTCTAGCGGAGGAGCAGATACGCAGTATTTT. This encodes CSASSSGGADTQYF.

The chain uses TRBV6-5 and TRBJ2-4; perhaps TRBD1 as D (5 bases). Trimming took off 7 bases at V and 9 bases at J, with 19 bases between the two ends. Germline lookup yields CDR1 MNHEY and CDR2 SVGAGI. The CDR3 has 14 residues. DNA of the CDR3: TGTGCCAGCAAAGGAAAGGCAGAAGGGGTCATTCAGTACTTC. This translates into CASKGKAEGVIQYF.

The gene calls are TRBV4-2 and TRBJ2-1; 8 bases align to TRBD2. This CDR3 region has 19 residues. CDR1 LGHNA and CDR2 YNFKEQ come from the germline V gene. V dropped 0 bases and J dropped 0; count of bases not matched to a gene: 10. This CDR3 reads CASSQDPSGSPISYNEQFF. As DNA, the CDR3 is TGTGCCAGCAGCCAAGATCCCAGCGGGAGCCCCATCTCCTACAATGAGCAGTTCTTC.

The CDR3 DNA sequence: TGTGCCAGCAGCATCCGGGACAGGGGGTCTTATAGCAATCAGCCCCAGCATTTT. This gives the protein CASSIRDRGSYSNQPQHF. This chain connects TRBV5-6 to TRBJ1-5, with 11 bases fitting TRBD1. The length of the CDR3 is 18 residues. The ends lost 4 bases at V and 0 bases at J; junction bases unmatched: 9. CDR1 and CDR2 from the germline V gene are SGHDT and YYEEEE.

CDR3 in DNA: TGTGCCTGGAGACCCTCGCCGGGACTCAGCTCCTACAATGAGCAGTTCTTC. Residues: CAWRPSPGLSSYNEQFF. The rearrangement joins TRBV30 to TRBJ2-1; perhaps TRBD2 as D (6 bases). V was shortened by 3 bases and J by 0 bases, with 18 bases between the two germline ends. This CDR3 is built from 17 residues. The V gene's germline CDR1 is GTSNPN and CDR2 SVGIG (reference sequence).

The DNA for the CDR3 is TGTGCCAGCAGCTCCCGAAGGCGTGAGCAGTTCTTC. This translates into CASSSRRREQFF. This chain links TRBV9 with TRBJ2-1, with D hard to call. V was shortened by 4 bases and J by 9 bases, with 11 bases between the two germline ends. Per the germline V gene, CDR1 is SGDLS and CDR2 is YYNGEE. This CDR3 is built from 12 residues.

This clone was seen a few times. This chain joins TRBV4-3 and TRBJ2-7; 9 bases are a match to TRBD1. Unmatched junction bases numbered 0, after V lost 3 bases and J lost 3 bases. In germline, CDR1 is LGHNA, CDR2 YSLEER. The CDR3 contains 13 residues. The CDR3 DNA is TGCGCCAGCAGCCAGACAGGGGGCTACGAGCAGTACTTC. Residues: CASSQTGGYEQYF.

This sequence joins TRBV30 and TRBJ1-4; 7 nucleotides match TRBD1. Germline CDR1 is GTSNPN and CDR2 is SVGIG (reference sequence). The V and J ends lost 2 bases and 7 bases, in that order; junction bases with no gene match: 7. The length of the CDR3 is 14 residues. The CDR3 DNA sequence: TGTGCCTGGAGTCATCAGGGGGGTATTGAAAAACTGTTTTTT. Protein product: CAWSHQGGIEKLFF.

This clone has a single count. CDR3 residues: CASSGVGGTGPGEQFF. The CDR3 nucleotides are TGTGCCAGCAGCGGGGTGGGAGGGACAGGGCCGGGTGAGCAGTTCTTC. The chain combines TRBV4-2 with TRBJ2-1, with 9 bases aligning to TRBD1. Germline CDR1 LGHNA, CDR2 YNFKEQ. This CDR3 spans 16 amino acids. The ends lost 5 bases at V and 9 bases at J; junction bases unmatched: 14.

The V call is TRBV19, the J call TRBJ1-5; TRBD1 aligns across 7 bases. This CDR3 has 19 residues. Per the germline V gene, CDR1 is LNHDA and CDR2 is SQIVND (reference sequence). With 0 bases clipped from V and 0 bases from J, the junction kept 11 bases outside the gene matches. The CDR3 DNA follows: TGTGCCAGTAGTATAGAGGTAGGGGGCCTAGGGTATAGCAATCAGCCCCAGCATTTT. This codes for CASSIEVGGLGYSNQPQHF. The variable domain in full, with the rest retrieved from reference TRBV19 and TRBJ1-5, is DGGITQSPKYLFRKEGQNVTLSCEQNLNHDAMYWYRQDPGQGLRLIYYSQIVNDFQKGDIAEGYSVSREKKESFPLTVTSAQKNPTAFYLCASSIEVGGLGYSNQPQHFGDGTRLSIL.

The CDR3 spells CASSTAAPGDTEAFF. Here the CDR3 DNA reads TGCGCCAGCAGCACCGCGGCCCCGGGGGACACTGAAGCTTTCTTT. The rearrangement links TRBV5-1 to TRBJ1-1, with a weak D call TRBD1 (5 bases). The germline CDR1 and CDR2 sequences are SGHRS and YFSETQ. V was shortened by 4 bases and J by 3 bases, with 16 bases between the two germline ends. The CDR3 is 15 residues long.

The chain combines TRBV20-1 with TRBJ1-6; weak D call: TRBD1 (5 bases). In germline, CDR1 is DFQATT, CDR2 SNEGSKA (reference sequence). V was cut by 3 bases and J by 7 bases, with 10 bases left in between. This CDR3 is built from 13 residues. The CDR3 spells CSASGGANSPLHF. CDR3 coding DNA: TGCAGTGCTAGTGGCGGGGCAAATTCACCCCTCCACTTT.

J is TRBJ2-7 and V is TRBV9, with D possibly being TRBD1 (6 bases). The CDR3 runs to 15 residues. Germline V CDR1 and CDR2: SGDLS, YYNGEE. Between the trimmed V and J ends, which lost 0 bases and 5 bases, there was a span of 15 bases. CDR3 in amino acids: CASSVEAGVRNEQYF. CDR3 DNA: TGTGCCAGCAGCGTAGAGGCAGGGGTGAGGAACGAGCAGTACTTC. The full variable domain, its missing parts supplied by reference TRBV9 and TRBJ2-7, is DSGVTQTPKHLITATGQRVTLRCSPRSGDLSVYWYQQSLDQGLQFLIQYYNGEERAKGNILERFSAQQFPDLHSELNLSSLELGDSALYFCASSVEAGVRNEQYFGPGTRLTVT.

The chain recombines TRBV5-4 with TRBJ2-7; 9 bases match TRBD2. After removal of 1 base from V and 8 bases from J, the junction contained 10 bases not matched to a gene. This CDR3 comprises 15 residues. Germline-derived CDR1 and CDR2 are SGHNT and YYREEE (reference sequence). The CDR3 region has the DNA TGTGCCAGCAGCTTGACATTGGGGGCGGGAGGGAAGCAGTACTTC. Protein sequence: CASSLTLGAGGKQYF.

The chain links TRBV6-2 or TRBV6-3 to TRBJ2-4; 10 positions match TRBD1. The CDR3 sequence is 13 residues long. V lost 4 bases to trimming and J lost 9 bases; unmatched junction nucleotides: 3. In germline, CDR1 is MNHEY, CDR2 SVGEGT. CDR3 amino acids: CASSWDRGGIQYF. The CDR3 DNA reads TGTGCCAGCAGTTGGGACAGGGGCGGCATTCAGTACTTC.